This TCR beta chain was sequenced in a study of T-cell reconstitution after alpha-beta-depleted transplantation in children (dated by TCRdb to the mid-2010s). For the wider study: T-cell immune reconstitution after TCRalphabeta/CD19-depleted allogeneic hematopoietic cell transplantation in children was quantitatively tracked in the study by means of TCR repertoire profiling.

What the study reported, not specific to this receptor: About two months after transplant, the apparently early recovery of alphabetaT-cell counts reportedly depended on just several hundred clones that had expanded rapidly and came from non-depleted graft cells. The high TCRbeta diversity at day 60 in some patients was ascribed to recipient T cells and intrathymic progenitors that had survived conditioning. Over subsequent months, a decline in hyperexpanded clone frequencies was noted, and after one year, T-cell counts and TCRbeta diversity were mostly ascribed to newly produced T cells.

This clonotype has a count of ten or more. Its specific antigen is unknown. No much larger clonotype is one base removed from it; base qualities were not supplied. Library preparation employed PCR. Instrument on record: Illumina HiSeq 2500. Molecular barcoding was employed in the preparation of TCR libraries, with unique molecular identifiers being used to normalize TCRbeta repertoire quantification. TCRdb trimmed the raw reads at Q25, called clones with MiXCR and kept productive beta chains. Rows are combined by CDR3 protein, so each entry shows the most common genes and DNA. The sample yields under 300,000 distinct CDR3 sequences; 11% were counted once. Of the sample, 23% is held by the ten largest clones. Trimming costs V 5 bases and J 2 bases, and their ends lie 10 bases apart. From cysteine to phenylalanine, the CDR3 is 13 amino acids long. Of the read, only the CDR3 DNA is kept; its 39 bases are in frame from base 1. The germline V gene specifies SGHVS as CDR1 and FNYEAQ as CDR2.

In light of the paper, this sample's treatment or condition label describes: allogeneic hematopoietic cell transplantation with graft depleted of TCRalphabeta T cells and CD19 B cells. Transplant recipients were children who received TCRalphabeta/CD19-depleted allogeneic hematopoietic cell grafts. The clonotype comes from a male patient aged 2-9 years who had a stem cell transplant for chronic granulomatous disease, so the T cells may come from the graft donor. The chain was built from TRBV7-6 and TRBJ2-7; the D segment cannot be called with confidence. The sequenced sample was peripheral blood, obtained 180 days after TCRalphabeta/CD19-depleted stem cell transplant. In nucleotides, the sequence is TGTGCCAGCAGCAGTTCAGAGGCCTACGAGCAGTACTTC. Protein translation: CASSSSEAYEQYF.